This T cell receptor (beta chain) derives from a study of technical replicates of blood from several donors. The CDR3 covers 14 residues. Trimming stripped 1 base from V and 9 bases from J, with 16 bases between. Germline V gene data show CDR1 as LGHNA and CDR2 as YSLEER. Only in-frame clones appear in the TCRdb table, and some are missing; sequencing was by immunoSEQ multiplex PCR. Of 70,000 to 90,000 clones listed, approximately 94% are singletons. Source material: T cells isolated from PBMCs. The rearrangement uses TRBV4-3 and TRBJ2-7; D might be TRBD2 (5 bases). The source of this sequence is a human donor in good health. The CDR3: CASSQGRSVGVQYF. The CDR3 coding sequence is TGCGCCAGCAGCCAAGGGAGGAGCGTTGGTGTGCAGTACTTC.